These 20 T cell receptor beta chains were all obtained from the same sample, sequenced in a study of radiotherapy plus CTLA-4 blockade in lung cancer. Produced via immunoSEQ multiplex PCR; TCRdb's table is partial and in-frame only. The sample has 90,000 to 95,000 clones, roughly four fifths seen once; the top ten hold around 0.78%. The sequencing used peripheral blood, collected from a patient treated with radiotherapy plus ipilimumab. These receptors came from a human donor with non-small cell lung cancer who had stable disease on radiotherapy plus ipilimumab.

The rearrangement uses TRBV9 and TRBJ1-2, with D tentatively TRBD1 (6 bases). The V and J ends lost 5 bases and 4 bases respectively, with 21 bases between them. The CDR3 loop spans 16 amino acids. CDR1 SGDLS and CDR2 YYNGEE come from the germline V gene. CDR3 in amino acids: CASSDRPGGGSYGYTF. CDR3 nucleotide sequence: TGTGCCAGCAGTGACAGGCCCGGGGGGGGCTCCTATGGCTACACCTTC. The entire variable domain, with the rest obtained from reference TRBV9 and TRBJ1-2, is as follows: DSGVTQTPKHLITATGQRVTLRCSPRSGDLSVYWYQQSLDQGLQFLIQYYNGEERAKGNILERFSAQQFPDLHSELNLSSLELGDSALYFCASSDRPGGGSYGYTFGSGTRLTVV.

The chain couples TRBV18 to TRBJ2-7; D is perhaps TRBD1 (5 bases). V lost 2 bases to trimming and J lost 2 bases, with 16 bases between them. CDR1 is KGHSH, CDR2 LQKENI, per germline. The CDR3 length is 16 residues. CDR3 protein: CASSPITQGLTYEQYF. Here the CDR3 DNA reads TGTGCCAGCTCACCAATTACGCAGGGATTGACCTACGAGCAGTACTTC.

This chain links TRBV7-9 with TRBJ1-4, with TRBD1 matching over 9 bases. The CDR3 has 15 residues. Trimming took 4 bases from V and 4 from J; bases not matched to a gene: 4. Looked up from germline, CDR1 is SEHNR and CDR2 is FQNEAQ (reference sequence). The CDR3 sequence is CASSSGQGNNEKLFF. CDR3 coding DNA: TGTGCCAGCAGCTCGGGACAGGGTAATAATGAAAAACTGTTTTTT.

The chain recombines TRBV11-2 with TRBJ2-1; perhaps D is TRBD1 or TRBD2 (5 bases each). V dropped 5 bases and J dropped 5 bases, with 10 bases sitting between them. The CDR3 covers 13 residues. The germline V gene encodes CDR1 SGHAT and CDR2 FQNNGV. CDR3 nucleotides: TGTGCCAGCAGCCGGGACCGTCACAATGAGCAGTTCTTC. This encodes CASSRDRHNEQFF.

As for this clone: The sample carries other DNA sequences with the same CDR3. The J gene is TRBJ1-5, the V gene TRBV18; D gene unclear. V was cut by 6 bases and J by 0 bases, with 9 bases left in between. Germline values: CDR1 KGHSH, CDR2 LQKENI. There are 14 residues in the CDR3. The CDR3 region is CASSPGYSNQPQHF. The CDR3 DNA is TGTGCCAGCTCGCCGGGGTATAGCAATCAGCCCCAGCATTTT. Full variable domain (outside the CDR3, taken from reference TRBV18 and TRBJ1-5): NAGVMQNPRHLVRRRGQEARLRCSPMKGHSHVYWYRQLPEEGLKFMVYLQKENIIDESGMPKERFSAEFPKEGPSILRIQQVVRGDSAAYFCASSPGYSNQPQHFGDGTRLSIL.

The V and J genes are TRBV5-1 and TRBJ2-3; D is unresolved. Trimming removed 1 base at V and 2 bases at J, with 5 bases between. Germline-derived CDR1 and CDR2 are SGHRS and YFSETQ. CDR3 length equals 13 residues. The CDR3 spells CASSLLDTDTQYF. The CDR3 DNA reads as TGCGCCAGCAGCTTGCTAGACACAGATACGCAGTATTTT.

This clone was seen only once. This chain connects TRBV18 to TRBJ2-3; no firm D call. This CDR3 is 11 amino acids long. The V gene's germline CDR1 is KGHSH and CDR2 LQKENI. Deletions cut 3 bases from V and 14 bases from J, with 12 bases between. CDR3 bases: TGTGCCAGCTCACCGGAGCAAAGGGTGTATTTT. This codes for CASSPEQRVYF.

The chain employs TRBV28 and TRBJ2-1; D call uncertain. The germline V and J ends were trimmed by 2 bases and 5 bases, with 7 bases remaining between them. Germline CDR1 and CDR2: MDHEN and SYDVKM. The CDR3 spans 13 residues. This CDR3 reads CASSLLSNNEQFF. CDR3 sequence (DNA): TGTGCCAGCAGTTTACTCAGCAACAATGAGCAGTTCTTC.

J is TRBJ2-1 and V is TRBV9; D uncertain. CDR1 and CDR2 (germline): SGDLS, YYNGEE. The CDR3 runs 12 residues. V was pared by 0 bases and J by 7 bases, with 5 bases between. The CDR3 is CASSVALNEQFF. The CDR3 DNA follows: TGTGCCAGCAGCGTAGCTTTGAATGAGCAGTTCTTC.

J is TRBJ2-7 and V is TRBV5-4, with 12 positions matching TRBD2. Per germline, CDR1 SGHNT and CDR2 YYREEE (reference sequence). V trimming: 4 bases; J trimming: 6 bases; junction bases outside the gene matches: 14. CDR3 size: 17 residues. The CDR3 spells CASSPGLAGTLSGEQYF. In DNA, the CDR3 is TGTGCCAGCAGCCCAGGACTAGCGGGAACCCTTTCGGGCGAGCAGTACTTC.

This chain links TRBV28 with TRBJ1-1, with 12 positions matching TRBD1. Trimming cost V 3 bases and J 9 bases; bases outside gene matches: 11. The CDR3 is 16 residues long. CDR1 is MDHEN, CDR2 SYDVKM, per germline. CDR3 bases: TGTGCCAGCAGTTTTTTGGGACAGGGGGCGCCAAAAAAAGCTTTCTTT. Encoded protein: CASSFLGQGAPKKAFF. The full variable domain, its missing parts supplied by reference TRBV28 and TRBJ1-1, is DVKVTQSSRYLVKRTGEKVFLECVQDMDHENMFWYRQDPGLGLRLIYFSYDVKMKEKGDIPEGYSVSREKKERFSLILESASTNQTSMYLCASSFLGQGAPKKAFFGQGTRLTVV.

The rearrangement links TRBV9 to TRBJ2-3; possible D gene TRBD2, 5 bases. Looked up from germline, CDR1 is SGDLS and CDR2 is YYNGEE. The V and J ends lost 0 bases and 1 base respectively, with 12 bases between them. This CDR3 has 16 residues. The CDR3 spells CASSVGSSGRTDTQYF. DNA for the CDR3: TGTGCCAGCAGCGTAGGGTCCAGCGGTCGCACAGATACGCAGTATTTT.

This clone was recorded once. CDR3 residues: CASSPLAGGSDTQYF. As DNA, the CDR3 is TGTGCCAGCAGCCCGCTAGCGGGGGGGTCAGATACGCAGTATTTT. The chain uses TRBV7-3 and TRBJ2-3, with 12 nucleotides matching TRBD2. J was trimmed by 4 bases and V by 5 bases; bases with no gene match: 4. Germline values: CDR1 SGHTA, CDR2 FQGTGA. The CDR3 runs to 15 residues.

This chain uses TRBV15 with TRBJ2-5, with D possibly being TRBD1 (5 bases). This CDR3 is 16 amino acids long. Germline V gene sequence: CDR1 LNHNV, CDR2 YYDKDF (reference sequence). V lost 5 bases and J 0 bases, leaving 16 bases between the germline ends. The CDR3 DNA reads TGTGCCACCAGCCCCCCAGGCATAGGGGACCAAGAGACCCAGTACTTC. This encodes CATSPPGIGDQETQYF.

The chain employs TRBV19 and TRBJ1-5; a weak D match, TRBD1 (6 bases). V was cut by 1 base and J by 7 bases, with 14 bases left in between. Germline assignment: CDR1 LNHDA and CDR2 SQIVND (reference sequence). This CDR3 region has 15 residues. CDR3 sequence reads: CASSIAGGQEQPQHF. CDR3 in DNA: TGTGCCAGTAGTATAGCGGGGGGGCAGGAACAGCCCCAGCATTTT.

This chain links TRBV11-2 with TRBJ1-2; D is perhaps TRBD1 (5 bases). The CDR3 totals 12 residues. In germline, CDR1 is SGHAT, CDR2 FQNNGV. The V end was cut by 0 bases, the J end by 8 bases, with 7 bases between. The CDR3: CASSLEGDGYTF. The CDR3 DNA reads as TGTGCCAGCAGCTTAGAAGGGGACGGCTACACCTTC.

The J gene is TRBJ1-3, the V gene TRBV2; D perhaps matches TRBD1 (5 bases). This CDR3 comprises 14 residues. The germline V and J ends were trimmed by 1 base and 4 bases, with 8 bases remaining between them. Germline loops: CDR1 SNHLY, CDR2 FYNNEI. For the CDR3, the DNA is TGTGCCAGCAGTGAAGAAGGGGCCGGAAACACCATATATTTT. Translation gives CASSEEGAGNTIYF.

V usage is TRBV20-1 and J usage is TRBJ1-2; the D gene is possibly TRBD1 (5 bases). The germline V and J ends were trimmed by 8 bases and 14 bases, with 15 bases remaining between them. Germline CDR1 is DFQATT and CDR2 is SNEGSKA (reference sequence). The CDR3 has 9 residues. The CDR3: CSSTGAMTF. The CDR3 DNA reads as TGCAGTTCAACAGGCGCCATGACCTTC.

The chain employs TRBV5-4 and TRBJ1-1; TRBD1 agrees at 7 bases. Looked up from germline, CDR1 is SGHNT and CDR2 is YYREEE (reference sequence). This CDR3 has 14 amino acids. The V segment lost 1 base and the J segment 6 bases; nucleotides outside the gene matches: 6. This chain's CDR3 is CASSLPGQKSEAFF. Here the CDR3 DNA reads TGTGCCAGCAGCTTGCCGGGACAGAAATCTGAAGCTTTCTTT.

The rearrangement uses TRBV18 and TRBJ2-7; the D gene is possibly TRBD1 (6 bases). This CDR3 comprises 15 residues. Trimming left V 3 bases short and J 7 bases short, with 19 bases between. CDR1 and CDR2 (germline): KGHSH, LQKENI. CDR3 loop: CASSPAQGKSREQYF. The CDR3 DNA is TGTGCCAGCTCACCCGCCCAGGGGAAGTCGAGAGAGCAGTACTTC.